This TCR beta chain stems from a study of neurological immune-mediated disorders. Findings of the study overall: Phylogenetic grouping put 18 of 34 multiple sclerosis patients' repertoires into one related-CDR3 cluster, a possible signature. The most TCR clonal expansion was seen in HTLV-1-associated myelopathy, and the least was seen in multiple sclerosis, which fell below healthy controls.

Trimming stripped 5 bases from V and 6 bases from J, with 11 bases between. The CDR3 sequence is 13 residues long. Germline V lookup: CDR1 SGHVS, CDR2 FQNEAQ. Documented time point: longitudinal time-point 2. TCRdb itself ran the 5' RACE reads through MiXCR, one entry per CDR3 protein. The sample has about 80,000 distinct CDR3 sequences, nearly 6% seen once. This clonotype occurred many times. What it binds is not known. The rearrangement joins TRBV7-8 to TRBJ1-5; no firm D call. Sequencing used PBMCs. The origin of this receptor is a woman in her sixties or seventies with multiple sclerosis. In DNA, the CDR3 is TGTGCCAGCAGCCGGTTGGGTTCTCAGCCCCAGCATTTT. This encodes CASSRLGSQPQHF.